This TCR beta chain was captured in a study of cytotoxic CD8 clonotypes in ibrutinib-treated CLL. Study-level background: Roughly 24 partial and 2 complete responses; at median about 70 months, roughly 15 remitted, roughly 12 progressed. Averaging across samples gave about 230,000 productive templates and 75,000 to 100,000 productive rearrangements. The study's findings and limits: Higher clonality was seen at ibrutinib response and a return toward baseline at progression.

Notes on this clone: Its antigen is not identified.

The data were produced by immunoSEQ multiplex PCR, yet TCRdb's version contains in-frame clones alone and is incomplete. The sample shows over 120,000 clones, about 80% of them seen only once. The CDR3 runs to 18 residues. Germline CDR1 and CDR2: LGHNA and YSLEER. Deletions cut 1 base from V and 0 bases from J, with 18 bases between. Cryopreserved PBMCs yielded about 2 micrograms of genomic DNA for TCR beta libraries. The rearrangement links TRBV4-3 to TRBJ1-2, with a weak D call TRBD1 (5 bases). Specimen: PBMCs, collected after 24 months of ibrutinib treatment. The receptor comes from a human donor with chronic lymphocytic leukemia. CDR3 sequence: CASSQGVGQVLTNYGYTF. CDR3 bases: TGCGCCAGCAGCCAAGGGGTCGGACAAGTCCTCACTAACTATGGCTACACCTTC.